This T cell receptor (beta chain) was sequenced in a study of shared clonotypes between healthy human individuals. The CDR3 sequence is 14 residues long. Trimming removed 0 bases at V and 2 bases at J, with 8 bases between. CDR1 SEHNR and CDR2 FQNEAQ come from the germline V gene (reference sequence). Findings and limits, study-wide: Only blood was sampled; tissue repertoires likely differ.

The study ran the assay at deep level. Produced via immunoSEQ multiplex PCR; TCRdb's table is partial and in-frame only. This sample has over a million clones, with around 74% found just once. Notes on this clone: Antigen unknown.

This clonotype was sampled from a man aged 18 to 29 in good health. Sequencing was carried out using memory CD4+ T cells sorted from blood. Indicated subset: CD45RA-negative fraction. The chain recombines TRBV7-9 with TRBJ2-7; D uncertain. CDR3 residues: CASSLAYGTYEQYF. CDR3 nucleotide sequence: TGTGCCAGCAGCTTAGCATACGGTACCTACGAGCAGTACTTC.